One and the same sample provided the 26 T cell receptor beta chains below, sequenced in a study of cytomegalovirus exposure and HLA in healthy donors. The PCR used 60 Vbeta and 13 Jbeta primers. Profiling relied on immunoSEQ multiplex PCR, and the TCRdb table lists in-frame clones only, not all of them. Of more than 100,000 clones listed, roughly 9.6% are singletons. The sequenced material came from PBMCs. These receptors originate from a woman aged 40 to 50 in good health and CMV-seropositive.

The CDR3 sequence: CASSSGRTDTQYF. The CDR3 DNA is TGTGCCAGCAGCTCAGGTCGCACAGATACGCAGTATTTT. The chain joins TRBV7-2 to TRBJ2-3; no definite D call. This CDR3 is built from 13 residues. V lost 4 bases and J lost 1, with 6 bases in between. Germline values: CDR1 SGHTA, CDR2 FQGNSA.

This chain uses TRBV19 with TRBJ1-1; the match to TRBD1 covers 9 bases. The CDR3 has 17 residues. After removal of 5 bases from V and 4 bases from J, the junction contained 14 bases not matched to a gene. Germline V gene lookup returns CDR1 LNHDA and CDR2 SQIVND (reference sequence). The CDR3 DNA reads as TGTGCCAGTAGTGCCCCCGGGACAGGGTTACCCGGCACTGAAGCTTTCTTT. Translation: CASSAPGTGLPGTEAFF.

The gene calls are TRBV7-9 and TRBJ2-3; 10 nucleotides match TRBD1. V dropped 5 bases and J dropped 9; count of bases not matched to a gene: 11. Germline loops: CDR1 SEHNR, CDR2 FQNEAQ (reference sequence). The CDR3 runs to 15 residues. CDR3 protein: CASSVEGQGRTTQYF. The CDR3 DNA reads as TGTGCCAGCAGCGTAGAGGGACAGGGGCGCACGACGCAGTATTTT.

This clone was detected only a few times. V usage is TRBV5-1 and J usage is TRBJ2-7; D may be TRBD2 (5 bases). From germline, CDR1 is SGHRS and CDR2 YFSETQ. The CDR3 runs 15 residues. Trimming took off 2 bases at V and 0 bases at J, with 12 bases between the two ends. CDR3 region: CASSLEGSRSYEQYF. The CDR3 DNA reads TGCGCCAGCAGCTTAGAGGGCAGCCGCTCCTACGAGCAGTACTTC. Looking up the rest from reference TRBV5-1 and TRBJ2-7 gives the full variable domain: KAGVTQTPRYLIKTRGQQVTLSCSPISGHRSVSWYQQTPGQGLQFLFEYFSETQRNKGNFPGRFSGRQFSNSRSEMNVSTLELGDSALYLCASSLEGSRSYEQYFGPGTRLTVT.

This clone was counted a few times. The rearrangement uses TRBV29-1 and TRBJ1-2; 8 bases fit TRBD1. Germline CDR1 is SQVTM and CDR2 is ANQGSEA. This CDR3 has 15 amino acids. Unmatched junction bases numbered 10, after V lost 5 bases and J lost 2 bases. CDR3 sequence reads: CSVPGTGGSNYGYTF. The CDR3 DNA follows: TGCAGCGTTCCCGGGACAGGCGGGTCGAACTATGGCTACACCTTC. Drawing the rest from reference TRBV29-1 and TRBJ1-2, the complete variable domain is SAVISQKPSRDICQRGTSLTIQCQVDSQVTMMFWYRQQPGQSLTLIATANQGSEATYESGFVIDKFPISRPNLTFSTLTVSNMSPEDSSIYLCSVPGTGGSNYGYTFGSGTRLTVV.

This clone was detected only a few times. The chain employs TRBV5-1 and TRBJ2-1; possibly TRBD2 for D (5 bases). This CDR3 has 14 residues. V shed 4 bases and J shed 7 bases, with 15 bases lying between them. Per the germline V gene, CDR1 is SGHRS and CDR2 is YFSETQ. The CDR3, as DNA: TGCGCCAGCAGCGCCGGTCAGTCGGGGAATGAGCAGTTCTTC. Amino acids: CASSAGQSGNEQFF.

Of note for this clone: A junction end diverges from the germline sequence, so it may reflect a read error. In DNA, the CDR3 is TGCGCCAGCAGCAAAGAAGCGGGGCCAGGGTACAATGAGCAGTTCTTC. Residues: CASSKEAGPGYNEQFF. V and J are TRBV4-1 and TRBJ2-1; 7 bases are shared with TRBD2. Per germline, CDR1 MGHRA and CDR2 YSYEKL. CDR3 size: 16 residues.

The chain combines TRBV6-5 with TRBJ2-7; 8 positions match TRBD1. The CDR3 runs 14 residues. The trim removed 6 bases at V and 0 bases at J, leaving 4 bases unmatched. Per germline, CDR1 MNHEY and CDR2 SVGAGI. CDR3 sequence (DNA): TGTGCCAGCAGCCAGGGGGCGGGCTCCTACGAGCAGTACTTC. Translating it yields CASSQGAGSYEQYF.

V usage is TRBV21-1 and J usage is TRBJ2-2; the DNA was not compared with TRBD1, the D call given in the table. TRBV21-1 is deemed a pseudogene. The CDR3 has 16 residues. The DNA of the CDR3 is TGTGCCAGCAGCAAAGCCGGCAGGGGGCAGACCGGGGAGCTGTTTTTT. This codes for CASSKAGRGQTGELFF.

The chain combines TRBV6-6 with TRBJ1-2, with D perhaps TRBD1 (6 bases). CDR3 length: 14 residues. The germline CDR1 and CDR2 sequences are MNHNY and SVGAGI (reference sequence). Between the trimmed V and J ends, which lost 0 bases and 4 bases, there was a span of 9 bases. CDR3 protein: CASSYSQGIYGYTF. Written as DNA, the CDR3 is TGTGCCAGCAGTTACTCGCAGGGGATCTATGGCTACACCTTC.

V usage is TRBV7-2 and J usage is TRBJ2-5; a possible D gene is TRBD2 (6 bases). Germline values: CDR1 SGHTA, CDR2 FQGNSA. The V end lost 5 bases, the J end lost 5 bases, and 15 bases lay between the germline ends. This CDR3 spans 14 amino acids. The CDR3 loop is CASSRGGGVETQYF. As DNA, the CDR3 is TGTGCCAGCAGCCGGGGAGGTGGGGTGGAGACCCAGTACTTC.

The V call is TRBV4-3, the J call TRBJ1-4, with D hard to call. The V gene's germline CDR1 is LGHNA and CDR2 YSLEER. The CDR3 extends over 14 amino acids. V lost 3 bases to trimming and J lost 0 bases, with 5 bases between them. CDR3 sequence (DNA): TGCGCCAGCAGCCAGGGCACAACTAATGAAAAACTGTTTTTT. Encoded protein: CASSQGTTNEKLFF.

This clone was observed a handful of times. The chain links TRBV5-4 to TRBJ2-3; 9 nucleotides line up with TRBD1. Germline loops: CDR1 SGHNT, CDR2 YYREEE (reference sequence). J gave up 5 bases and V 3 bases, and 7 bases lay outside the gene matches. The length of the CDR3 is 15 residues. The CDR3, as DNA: TGTGCCAGCAGCTCGCGGACAGGGGCGGGAGATACGCAGTATTTT. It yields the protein CASSSRTGAGDTQYF.

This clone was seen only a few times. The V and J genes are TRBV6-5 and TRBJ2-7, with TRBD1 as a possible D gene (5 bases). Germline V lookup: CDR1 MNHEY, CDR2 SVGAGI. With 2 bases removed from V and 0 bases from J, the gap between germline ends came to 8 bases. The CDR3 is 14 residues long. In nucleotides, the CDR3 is TGTGCCAGCAGTTACGGACACAGCTCCTACGAGCAGTACTTC. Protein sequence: CASSYGHSSYEQYF.

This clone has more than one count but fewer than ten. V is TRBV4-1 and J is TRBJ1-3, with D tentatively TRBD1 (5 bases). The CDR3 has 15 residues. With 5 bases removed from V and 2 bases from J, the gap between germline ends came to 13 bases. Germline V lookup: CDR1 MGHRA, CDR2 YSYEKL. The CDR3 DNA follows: TGCGCCAGCAGCTCAGGGAACTCCCCTGGAAACACCATATATTTT. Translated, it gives CASSSGNSPGNTIYF.

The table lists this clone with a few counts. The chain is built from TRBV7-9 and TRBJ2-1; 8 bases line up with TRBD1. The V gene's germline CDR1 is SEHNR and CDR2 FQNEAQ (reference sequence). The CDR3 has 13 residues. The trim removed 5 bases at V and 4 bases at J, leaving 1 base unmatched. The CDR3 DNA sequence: TGTGCCAGCAGCAGACAGGGGTACAATGAGCAGTTCTTC. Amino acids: CASSRQGYNEQFF.

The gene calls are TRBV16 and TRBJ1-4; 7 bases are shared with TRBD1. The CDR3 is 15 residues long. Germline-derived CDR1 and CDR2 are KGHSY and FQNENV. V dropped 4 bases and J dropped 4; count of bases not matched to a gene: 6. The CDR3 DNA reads TGTGCCAGCAGCCCCCGCGGGGACAGTAATGAAAAACTGTTTTTT. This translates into CASSPRGDSNEKLFF.

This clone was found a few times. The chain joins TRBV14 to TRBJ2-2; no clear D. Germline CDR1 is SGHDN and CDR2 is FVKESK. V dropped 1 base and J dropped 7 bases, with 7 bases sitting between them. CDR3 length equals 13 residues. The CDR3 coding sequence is TGTGCCAGCAGCCAAGCCATCGGCGGGGAGCTGTTTTTT. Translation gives CASSQAIGGELFF. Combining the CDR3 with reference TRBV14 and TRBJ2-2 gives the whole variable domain EAGVTQFPSHSVIEKGQTVTLRCDPISGHDNLYWYRRVMGKEIKFLLHFVKESKQDESGMPNNRFLAERTGGTYSTLKVQPAELEDSGVYFCASSQAIGGELFFGEGSRLTVL.

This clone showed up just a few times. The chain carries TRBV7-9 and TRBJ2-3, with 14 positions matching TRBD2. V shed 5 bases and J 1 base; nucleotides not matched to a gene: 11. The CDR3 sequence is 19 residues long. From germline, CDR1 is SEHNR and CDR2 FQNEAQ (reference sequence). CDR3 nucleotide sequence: TGTGCCAGCAGCATCACCCCGGGACTAGCGGGGGAGGGCACAGATACGCAGTATTTT. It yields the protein CASSITPGLAGEGTDTQYF.

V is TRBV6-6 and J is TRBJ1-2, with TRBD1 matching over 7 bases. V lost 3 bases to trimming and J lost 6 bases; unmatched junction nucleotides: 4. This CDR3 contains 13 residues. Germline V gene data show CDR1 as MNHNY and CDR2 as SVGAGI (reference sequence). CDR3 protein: CASSYWQGDGYTF. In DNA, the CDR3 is TGTGCCAGCAGTTATTGGCAGGGGGATGGCTACACCTTC.

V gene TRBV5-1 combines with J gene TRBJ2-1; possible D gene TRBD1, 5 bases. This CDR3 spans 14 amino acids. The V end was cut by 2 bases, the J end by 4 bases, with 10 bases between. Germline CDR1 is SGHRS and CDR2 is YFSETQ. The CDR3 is CASSLQEAYNEQFF. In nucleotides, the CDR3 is TGCGCCAGCAGCTTACAGGAAGCGTACAATGAGCAGTTCTTC.

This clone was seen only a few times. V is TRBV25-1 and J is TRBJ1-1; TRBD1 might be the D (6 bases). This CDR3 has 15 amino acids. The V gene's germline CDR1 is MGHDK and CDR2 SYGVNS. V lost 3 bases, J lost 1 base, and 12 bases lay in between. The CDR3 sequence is CASSDPQGKNTEAFF. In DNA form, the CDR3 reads TGTGCCAGCAGTGACCCCCAGGGGAAGAACACTGAAGCTTTCTTT.

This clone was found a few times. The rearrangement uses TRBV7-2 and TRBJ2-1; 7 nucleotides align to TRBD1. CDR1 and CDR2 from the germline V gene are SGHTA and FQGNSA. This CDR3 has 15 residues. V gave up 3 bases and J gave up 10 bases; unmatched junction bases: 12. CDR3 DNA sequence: TGTGCCAGCAGCTTGAGGCCCAGGGGGATAGGGGAGCAGTTCTTC. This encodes CASSLRPRGIGEQFF.

CDR3 residues: CASSDGGGWTYEQYF. CDR3 DNA: TGCGCCAGCAGTGACGGGGGGGGTTGGACCTACGAGCAGTACTTC. The rearrangement links TRBV10-2 to TRBJ2-7; TRBD2 matches at 8 bases. CDR1 WSHSY and CDR2 SAAADI come from the germline V gene. The junction had 6 bases not matched to a gene; V was cut back by 3 bases and J by 2 bases. This CDR3 has 15 amino acids.

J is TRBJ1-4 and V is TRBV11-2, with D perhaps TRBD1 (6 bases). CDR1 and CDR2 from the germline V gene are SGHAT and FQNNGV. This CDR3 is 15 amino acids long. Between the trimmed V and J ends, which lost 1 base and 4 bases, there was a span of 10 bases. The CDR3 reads CASSLVTGLNEKLFF. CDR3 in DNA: TGTGCCAGCAGCTTAGTTACAGGGCTTAATGAAAAACTGTTTTTT.

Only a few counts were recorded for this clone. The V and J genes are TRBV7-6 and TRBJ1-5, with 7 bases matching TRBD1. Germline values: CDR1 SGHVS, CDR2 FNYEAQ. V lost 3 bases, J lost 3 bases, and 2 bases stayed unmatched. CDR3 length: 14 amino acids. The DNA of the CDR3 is TGTGCCAGCAGCTTGGGACAGTTCAATCAGCCCCAGCATTTT. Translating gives CASSLGQFNQPQHF.